This T cell receptor beta chain stems from a study of Ad26.COV2.S vaccination and SARS-CoV-2 variants. The ends were cut back, 6 bases at V and 5 bases at J, with 16 bases in the middle. CDR3 length: 15 residues. Germline values: CDR1 KGHDR, CDR2 SFDVKD. Treatment of the sample: over 15 received Ad26.COV2.S at low or high dose, single or two shots; several received placebo; per-sample allocation not given. At day 63 after the first vaccine or placebo injection, samples were drawn. Vaccination used an Ad26 vector expressing Wuhan-strain SARS-CoV-2 spike. Using immunoSEQ multiplex PCR, the repertoire was profiled, and TCRdb retains in-frame clones only, with some absent. The top ten hold approximately 5% of the sample, which has around 300,000 clones, almost 90% seen once.

The rearrangement joins TRBV24-1 to TRBJ2-1, with a tentative D call TRBD2 (6 bases). This specimen consisted of peripheral blood, obtained in a trial of Ad26.COV2.S vaccine versus placebo. This clonotype was obtained from a person between 18 and 60 years old who received the Ad26.COV2.S COVID-19 vaccine or a placebo. The CDR3 DNA sequence: TGTGCCACCAGTCCCTCCAGCGGGCCGGACAATGAGCAGTTCTTC. Translating it yields CATSPSSGPDNEQFF.